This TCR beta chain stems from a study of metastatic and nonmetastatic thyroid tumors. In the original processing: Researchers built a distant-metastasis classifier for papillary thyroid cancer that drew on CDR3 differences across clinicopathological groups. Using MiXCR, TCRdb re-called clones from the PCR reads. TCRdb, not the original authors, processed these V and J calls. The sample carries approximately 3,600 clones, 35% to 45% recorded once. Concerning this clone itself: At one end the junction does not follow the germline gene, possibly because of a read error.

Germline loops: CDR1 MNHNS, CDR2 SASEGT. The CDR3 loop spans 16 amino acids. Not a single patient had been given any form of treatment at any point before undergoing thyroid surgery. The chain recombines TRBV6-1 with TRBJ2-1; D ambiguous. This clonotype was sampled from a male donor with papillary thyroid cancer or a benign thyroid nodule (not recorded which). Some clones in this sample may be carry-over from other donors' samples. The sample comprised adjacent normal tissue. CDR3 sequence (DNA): TGTGGCAGCAGTGAAATGACTCGCGGTAACTACAATGAGCAGTTCTTC. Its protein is CGSSEMTRGNYNEQFF.